These 19 T cell receptor beta chains came from one sample sequenced in a study of identical twins. TCRdb re-called the 5' RACE reads through MiXCR, storing one row per CDR3 protein. The sample has some 1,700,000 distinct CDR3 sequences; under 35% are singletons. Sample: cord blood. These receptors came from a newborn girl in good health.

The V call is TRBV29-1, the J call TRBJ2-7; TRBD2 is a possible D gene (6 bases). The germline gives CDR1 SQVTM, CDR2 ANQGSEA. Trimming pared 7 bases from V and 6 bases from J, leaving 19 bases between. The CDR3 length is 13 residues. In nucleotides, the CDR3 is TGCAGCGCCTTCGGGGGTAGAGGTAGCGAGCAGTACTTC. Protein product: CSAFGGRGSEQYF.

The CDR3 protein is CASSYRDRGRIVNEQFF. The CDR3, as DNA: TGTGCCAGCAGTTATAGGGACAGGGGGCGCATCGTCAATGAGCAGTTCTTC. The chain is built from TRBV6-2 or TRBV6-3 and TRBJ2-1; 12 positions agree with TRBD1. The CDR3 length is 17 residues. The junction had 9 bases not matched to a gene; V was cut back by 3 bases and J by 6 bases. The germline V gene has CDR1 MNHEY and CDR2 SVGEGT.

This chain links TRBV2 with TRBJ1-2; 10 nucleotides line up with TRBD1. There are 16 residues in the CDR3. After removal of 6 bases from V and 1 base from J, the junction contained 8 bases not matched to a gene. Germline V lookup: CDR1 SNHLY, CDR2 FYNNEI. Here the CDR3 reads CASRKTGGAGNYGYTF. CDR3 coding DNA: TGTGCCAGCAGGAAGACAGGGGGCGCGGGTAACTATGGCTACACCTTC.

The chain couples TRBV5-1 to TRBJ2-1; TRBD2 matches 11 bases. V trimming: 4 bases; J trimming: 8 bases; junction bases outside the gene matches: 20. This CDR3 spans 19 amino acids. Germline values: CDR1 SGHRS, CDR2 YFSETQ. The CDR3, as DNA: TGCGCCAGCAGCGTCCGCCCTCTTACTAGCGGGAGCTTCGCGGATGAGCAGTTCTTC. The encoded protein is CASSVRPLTSGSFADEQFF.

This clonotype was seen only a few times. The rearrangement joins TRBV29-1 to TRBJ2-1, with 7 nucleotides matching TRBD2. The V gene end was trimmed by 2 bases and the J gene end by 0 bases; junction bases not matched to a gene: 4. Looked up from germline, CDR1 is SQVTM and CDR2 is ANQGSEA. This CDR3 is built from 15 residues. CDR3 protein: CSVEYLAGSYNEQFF. CDR3 nucleotide sequence: TGCAGCGTTGAATATTTAGCGGGCTCCTACAATGAGCAGTTCTTC.

The chain employs TRBV5-6 and TRBJ2-1; TRBD2 aligns across 7 bases. The J call is in doubt because the DNA end fits TRBJ2-7 better. This CDR3 has 15 residues. Germline V lookup: CDR1 SGHDT, CDR2 YYEEEE. Written as DNA, the CDR3 is TGTGCCAGCAGCTTGACAGCGGGGACCTACAATGAGCAGTACTTC. It codes for CASSLTAGTYNEQYF.

This clonotype was detected a few times. The genes are TRBV28 and TRBJ2-3; 8 bases are shared with TRBD1. The CDR3 length is 13 residues. Germline CDR1 is MDHEN and CDR2 is SYDVKM. The trim removed 11 bases at V and 4 bases at J, leaving 8 bases unmatched. The CDR3 sequence is CALYDRGPDTQYF. CDR3 in DNA: TGTGCCTTATACGACAGGGGCCCAGATACGCAGTATTTT.

The chain has TRBV15 and TRBJ2-3; D is perhaps TRBD1 (6 bases). The CDR3 spans 18 residues. Germline lookup yields CDR1 LNHNV and CDR2 YYDKDF (reference sequence). V was clipped by 0 bases and J by 7 bases, with 23 bases between them. The CDR3 DNA reads as TGTGCCACCAGCAGAGATGGCAACACAGGGTACAGTAAGAATACGCAGTATTTT. Protein: CATSRDGNTGYSKNTQYF.

The V and J genes are TRBV6-5 and TRBJ2-1; 9 bases agree with TRBD2. Germline assignment: CDR1 MNHEY and CDR2 SVGAGI. V lost 5 bases and J lost 3; bases outside the gene matches: 5. The CDR3 sequence is 15 residues long. The CDR3 coding sequence is TGTGCCAGCAGTACTAGCGGGTGGGGCTACAATGAGCAGTTCTTC. It translates to CASSTSGWGYNEQFF.

Of note for this clonotype: Germline and junction disagree at one end, which may indicate a read error. The chain couples TRBV4-1 to TRBJ2-7; D remains unclear. Looked up from germline, CDR1 is MGHRA and CDR2 is YSYEKL. This CDR3 has 13 residues. In DNA, the CDR3 is TGCGTCAGCAGCCCCCAACAGTACTACGAGCAGTACTTC. As protein: CVSSPQQYYEQYF.

This clonotype was observed a few times. This chain uses TRBV6-5 with TRBJ2-3; tentatively, D is TRBD2 (6 bases). V lost 0 bases and J 11 bases, leaving 9 bases between the germline ends. Germline values: CDR1 MNHEY, CDR2 SVGAGI. The CDR3 has 12 amino acids. This chain's CDR3 is CASSYSQGGQYF. The CDR3 DNA reads as TGTGCCAGCAGTTACTCCCAGGGAGGGCAGTATTTT.

DNA of the CDR3: TGTGCCAGCAGGAATAGCGGGAGGGGGACAGATACGCAGTATTTT. Encoded protein: CASRNSGRGTDTQYF. V and J are TRBV12-3 or TRBV12-4 and TRBJ2-3, with 11 bases aligning to TRBD2. J gave up 3 bases and V 6 bases, and 5 bases lay outside the gene matches. The CDR3 extends over 15 amino acids.

This clonotype came up a few times. The genes are TRBV5-1 and TRBJ2-1; D is perhaps TRBD1 (5 bases). The germline gives CDR1 SGHRS, CDR2 YFSETQ. This CDR3 has 15 amino acids. V was trimmed by 2 bases and J by 4 bases, leaving 13 bases between them. Here the CDR3 DNA reads TGCGCCAGCAGCTTCCAGGGTCGAAGGTACAATGAGCAGTTCTTC. It yields the protein CASSFQGRRYNEQFF.

This chain joins TRBV11-2 and TRBJ2-1; 9 bases agree with TRBD2. The junction had 5 bases not matched to a gene; V was cut back by 2 bases and J by 3 bases. This CDR3 has 16 residues. Germline loops: CDR1 SGHAT, CDR2 FQNNGV. CDR3 DNA: TGTGCCAGCAGCTTAAGTGGCGGGGGGGTCTACAATGAGCAGTTCTTC. Amino acids: CASSLSGGGVYNEQFF.

This sequence joins TRBV20-1 and TRBJ2-3, with 10 bases lining up with TRBD2. The CDR3 is 15 residues long. The J segment lost 4 bases and the V segment lost 6 bases, leaving 10 bases of the junction unmatched. CDR1 DFQATT and CDR2 SNEGSKA come from the germline V gene (reference sequence). The CDR3 sequence is CSASPGTSDPDTQYF. In DNA form, the CDR3 reads TGCAGTGCAAGTCCTGGGACTAGCGATCCAGATACGCAGTATTTT.

This clonotype came up many times. The J gene is TRBJ2-7, the V gene TRBV3-1; 10 bases are a match to TRBD1. The CDR3 length is 15 residues. J gave up 1 base and V 6 bases, and 6 bases lay outside the gene matches. Germline V gene lookup returns CDR1 LGHDT and CDR2 YNNKEL (reference sequence). DNA for the CDR3: TGTGCCAGCAGTTACGGACAGGGGGGATCCTACGAGCAGTACTTC. This sequence encodes CASSYGQGGSYEQYF.

V and J are TRBV10-2 and TRBJ2-1; D possibly uses TRBD1 or TRBD2 (6 bases each). Germline-derived CDR1 and CDR2 are WSHSY and SAAADI. Trimming shortened V by 4 bases and J by 6 bases, and 13 bases separated the two germline ends. The CDR3 length is 14 residues. Written as DNA, the CDR3 is TGCGCCAGCAGTGTTTTTGGAGGGGGCAATGAGCAGTTCTTC. It codes for CASSVFGGGNEQFF.

This clonotype was seen a few times. A much larger clone differs from this one at a single base, so this may be a read error. This chain joins TRBV2 and TRBJ2-7; D remains unclear. The better agreement between TRBJ2-4 and the DNA end casts doubt on the J call. The CDR3 length is 11 residues. CDR1 is SNHLY, CDR2 FYNNEI, per germline. For the CDR3, the DNA is TGTGCCAGCAGCCATGAAAACATTCAGTACTTC. It codes for CASSHENIQYF.

This clonotype was counted a few times. This sequence joins TRBV28 and TRBJ1-2; tentative D call: TRBD1 (5 bases). The V and J ends lost 2 bases and 4 bases respectively, with 17 bases between them. Germline assignment: CDR1 MDHEN and CDR2 SYDVKM. The CDR3 consists of 16 residues. The CDR3 sequence is CASSLLPEGRVYGYTF. The CDR3 DNA follows: TGTGCCAGCAGTTTACTCCCGGAGGGGAGGGTCTATGGCTACACCTTC.